This entry lists 21 T cell receptor beta chains sequenced from one sample in a study of control samples from healthy donors and cancer patients. Method: immunoSEQ multiplex PCR; TCRdb's copy keeps in-frame clones and lacks some. The repertoire holds 50,000 or so clones, 90% to 95% seen once, with approximately 2.3% in the top ten. Sequencing was performed on blood. The origin of the receptors is a man aged 25 to 40 in good health.

J is TRBJ1-6 and V is TRBV2; 11 nucleotides align to TRBD1. The CDR3 runs to 18 residues. The V gene's germline CDR1 is SNHLY and CDR2 FYNNEI. V lost 8 bases, J lost 0 bases, and 9 bases stayed unmatched. Here the CDR3 reads CASGRTGGPSSYNSPLHF. CDR3 nucleotides: TGTGCCAGCGGAAGGACAGGGGGCCCAAGCTCCTATAATTCACCCCTCCACTTT.

This rearrangement joins TRBV11-2 to TRBJ1-2, with a weak D call TRBD1 (6 bases). CDR3 length equals 14 residues. V lost 5 bases, J lost 2 bases, and 12 bases lay in between. In germline, CDR1 is SGHAT, CDR2 FQNNGV. The CDR3 sequence: CASSPGHTNYGYTF. The CDR3 bases are TGTGCCAGCAGCCCGGGACATACAAACTATGGCTACACCTTC.

The rearrangement joins TRBV10-3 to TRBJ1-6; the D is unclear. Trimming shortened V by 6 bases and J by 5 bases, and 14 bases separated the two germline ends. The CDR3 is made up of 15 amino acids. Germline CDR1 and CDR2: ENHRY and SYGVKD. The CDR3 sequence: CAIRASEQDNSPLHF. CDR3 in DNA: TGTGCCATCAGAGCCTCGGAACAAGATAATTCACCCCTCCACTTT.

The rearrangement joins TRBV27 to TRBJ2-3, with 11 bases lining up with TRBD2. V dropped 0 bases and J dropped 3; count of bases not matched to a gene: 8. This CDR3 contains 18 residues. The germline gives CDR1 MNHEY, CDR2 SMNVEV (reference sequence). The CDR3 loop is CASSLSLLAGGGTDTQYF. The CDR3 DNA reads as TGTGCCAGCAGTTTATCCTTGCTAGCGGGAGGAGGGACAGATACGCAGTATTTT.

The chain recombines TRBV15 with TRBJ2-1; D is perhaps TRBD2 (5 bases). CDR1 and CDR2 from the germline V gene are LNHNV and YYDKDF (reference sequence). V shed 4 bases and J shed 4 bases, with 11 bases lying between them. The CDR3 contains 14 residues. The CDR3 bases are TGTGCCACCAGCATCGCGGGTGCATACAATGAGCAGTTCTTC. Protein product: CATSIAGAYNEQFF.

This clone is a singleton in its sample. The V call is TRBV7-2, the J call TRBJ2-2; TRBD2 agrees at 7 bases. The CDR3 sequence is 15 residues long. Losses at the gene ends were 3 bases for V and 2 bases for J; bases not matched to a gene: 3. Germline V gene lookup returns CDR1 SGHTA and CDR2 FQGNSA. For the CDR3, the DNA is TGTGCCAGCAGCTTGGTAGCGGGCAACACCGGGGAGCTGTTTTTT. This translates into CASSLVAGNTGELFF.

The V gene is TRBV28, the J gene TRBJ2-7; D call uncertain. V lost 3 bases to trimming and J lost 0 bases, with 12 bases between them. This CDR3 is built from 15 residues. CDR1 is MDHEN, CDR2 SYDVKM, per germline. CDR3 loop: CASSFPVGSSYEQYF. The CDR3, as DNA: TGTGCCAGCAGTTTTCCCGTTGGTAGCTCCTACGAGCAGTACTTC.

The CDR3 spells CASSPGGLAHTGELFF. The CDR3 DNA follows: TGTGCCAGCTCACCCGGAGGACTAGCGCACACCGGGGAGCTGTTTTTT. This chain uses TRBV18 with TRBJ2-2; TRBD2 matches 9 bases. Germline-derived CDR1 and CDR2 are KGHSH and LQKENI. The V and J ends lost 3 bases and 3 bases, in that order; junction bases with no gene match: 5. The CDR3 spans 16 residues.

V and J are TRBV10-3 and TRBJ2-1; a possible D gene is TRBD2 (5 bases). The CDR3 runs to 15 residues. V was shortened by 4 bases and J by 4 bases, with 14 bases between the two germline ends. Looked up from germline, CDR1 is ENHRY and CDR2 is SYGVKD. The DNA for the CDR3 is TGTGCCATCAGTGTCGGGGATCGCGCTTACAATGAGCAGTTCTTC. This encodes CAISVGDRAYNEQFF.

The chain is built from TRBV27 and TRBJ1-6, with D perhaps TRBD1 (6 bases). The germline V gene has CDR1 MNHEY and CDR2 SMNVEV (reference sequence). V lost 2 bases, J lost 10 bases, and 15 bases lay in between. The CDR3 is 15 residues long. CDR3 region: CASSLIPGEGSPLHF. In nucleotides, the CDR3 is TGTGCCAGCAGTTTAATCCCAGGGGAAGGGTCACCCCTCCACTTT.

The gene calls are TRBV15 and TRBJ2-5; maybe TRBD1 (7 bases). Looked up from germline, CDR1 is LNHNV and CDR2 is YYDKDF (reference sequence). The CDR3 is 15 amino acids. V was cut by 5 bases and J by 2 bases, with 15 bases left in between. The CDR3 nucleotides read TGTGCCACCAGCGGGAGGACAGGACAACAAGAGACCCAGTACTTC. The encoded protein is CATSGRTGQQETQYF.

A single count supports this clone. The junction departs from the called germline gene at one end, perhaps through a read error. The CDR3 loop is CASSLGVGRAFEQFF. The CDR3 DNA follows: TGTGCTAGCAGCTTAGGGGTCGGGAGGGCCTTTGAGCAGTTCTTC. The V and J genes are TRBV7-7 and TRBJ2-1; TRBD2 aligns across 8 bases. Germline V CDR1 and CDR2: SSHAT, FNYEAQ (reference sequence). CDR3 length: 15 residues.

The chain links TRBV6-6 to TRBJ2-7, with D unresolved. This CDR3 comprises 14 residues. V dropped 4 bases and J dropped 2 bases, with 12 bases sitting between them. Germline V CDR1 and CDR2: MNHNY, SVGAGI (reference sequence). CDR3 nucleotide sequence: TGTGCCAGCAGTTTTGCCCGGTTAGCCTACGAGCAGTACTTC. It is translated as CASSFARLAYEQYF.

This chain uses TRBV28 with TRBJ2-2, with a possible D match to TRBD1 (6 bases). The CDR3 sequence is 13 residues long. In germline, CDR1 is MDHEN, CDR2 SYDVKM. V was shortened by 6 bases and J by 6 bases, with 11 bases between the two germline ends. The CDR3 bases are TGTGCCAGCAGCTACAGGGCCCCCGGGGAGCTGTTTTTT. As protein: CASSYRAPGELFF.

This sequence joins TRBV4-3 and TRBJ2-7, with D perhaps assigned TRBD1 or TRBD2 (5 bases each). V lost 3 bases, J lost 1 base, and 16 bases lay in between. Germline V gene data show CDR1 as LGHNA and CDR2 as YSLEER. This CDR3 is built from 16 residues. The DNA of the CDR3 is TGCGCCAGCAGCCAGGACCTCGGGACGGTATCCTACGAGCAGTACTTC. Translating gives CASSQDLGTVSYEQYF.

The V gene is TRBV28, the J gene TRBJ2-7, with TRBD2 matching over 8 bases. The CDR3 extends over 15 amino acids. The trim removed 5 bases at V and 2 bases at J, leaving 8 bases unmatched. CDR1 and CDR2 from the germline V gene are MDHEN and SYDVKM. CDR3 residues: CASSRTSKDPYEQYF. The DNA for the CDR3 is TGTGCCAGCAGTAGGACTAGCAAAGATCCCTACGAGCAGTACTTC.

The J gene is TRBJ1-1, the V gene TRBV7-8, with 11 bases that match TRBD1. Germline V gene sequence: CDR1 SGHVS, CDR2 FQNEAQ. The J segment lost 11 bases and the V segment lost 5 bases, leaving 4 bases of the junction unmatched. The CDR3 is 12 amino acids. Written as DNA, the CDR3 is TGTGCCAGCAGCCGGACAGGGGGCGACGCTTTCTTT. Its translation is CASSRTGGDAFF.

The CDR3 loop reads CSVKTGEVYGYTF. CDR3 sequence (DNA): TGCAGCGTGAAGACAGGGGAGGTTTATGGCTACACCTTC. V usage is TRBV29-1 and J usage is TRBJ1-2; the match to TRBD1 covers 8 bases. V gave up 6 bases and J gave up 5 bases; unmatched junction bases: 8. CDR1 is SQVTM, CDR2 ANQGSEA, per germline. This CDR3 contains 13 residues.

This rearrangement joins TRBV28 to TRBJ2-7, with D unresolved. CDR1 and CDR2 (germline): MDHEN, SYDVKM. There are 15 residues in the CDR3. V was clipped by 6 bases and J by 3 bases, with 18 bases between them. This chain's CDR3 is CASRLLLGTDYEQYF. CDR3 DNA: TGTGCCAGCAGACTCCTCCTGGGTACCGACTACGAGCAGTACTTC.

V and J are TRBV5-1 and TRBJ2-7; D is unresolved. The CDR3 extends over 15 amino acids. Germline CDR1 is SGHRS and CDR2 is YFSETQ. Trimming shortened V by 2 bases and J by 3 bases, and 15 bases separated the two germline ends. CDR3 sequence: CASSLLGFPVYEQYF. The CDR3 bases are TGCGCCAGCAGCTTATTAGGGTTTCCCGTCTACGAGCAGTACTTC.

This clone has only one observation. This rearrangement joins TRBV15 to TRBJ2-7; D is unclear. Germline V lookup: CDR1 LNHNV, CDR2 YYDKDF (reference sequence). Trimming shortened V by 1 base and J by 1 base, and 11 bases separated the two germline ends. The CDR3 has 15 residues. CDR3 nucleotides: TGTGCCACCAGCAGAGGGGGAAGTGGATCCTACGAGCAGTACTTC. Protein product: CATSRGGSGSYEQYF. The full variable domain, completed using reference TRBV15 and TRBJ2-7, is DAMVIQNPRYQVTQFGKPVTLSCSQTLNHNVMYWYQQKSSQAPKLLFHYYDKDFNNEADTPDNFQSRRPNTSFCFLDIRSPGLGDTAMYLCATSRGGSGSYEQYFGPGTRLTVT.